The 5 T cell receptor beta chains below were found in one sample sequenced in a study of cytotoxic CD8 clonotypes in ibrutinib-treated CLL. Sequencing used immunoSEQ multiplex PCR; TCRdb keeps in-frame clones, though not all of them. The sample contains roughly 250,000 clones, 70% of which appear only once. Sample: PBMCs, taken after 24 months of ibrutinib treatment. These TCRs come from a human donor with chronic lymphocytic leukemia.

This clone has more than one count but fewer than ten. The chain employs TRBV7-8 and TRBJ1-2; no firm D call. There are 14 residues in the CDR3. Trimming stripped 5 bases from V and 3 bases from J, with 13 bases between. CDR1 and CDR2 (germline): SGHVS, FQNEAQ. The CDR3 DNA reads as TGTGCCAGCAGCCACGGGCAGTTGCACTATGGCTACACCTTC. This codes for CASSHGQLHYGYTF.

The chain employs TRBV27 and TRBJ2-3; 9 bases are shared with TRBD2. Germline V CDR1 and CDR2: MNHEY, SMNVEV (reference sequence). V shed 5 bases and J 0 bases; nucleotides not matched to a gene: 0. The CDR3 runs to 14 residues. The CDR3 DNA is TGTGCCAGCAGTCTAGCGGGGAGCACAGATACGCAGTATTTT. Translating it yields CASSLAGSTDTQYF.

The chain links TRBV6-1 to TRBJ2-7, with TRBD1 identical over 7 bases. V lost 4 bases, J lost 5 bases, and 5 bases stayed unmatched. This CDR3 spans 13 amino acids. Germline V CDR1 and CDR2: MNHNS, SASEGT. The CDR3 nucleotides read TGTGCCAGCAGTGCTACAGGGGTCCACGAGCAGTACTTC. Protein product: CASSATGVHEQYF.

The J gene is TRBJ2-7, the V gene TRBV15; the match to TRBD2 covers 10 bases. The CDR3 is made up of 18 amino acids. V shed 0 bases, J shed 2 bases, and the junction held 10 bases outside the gene matches. Germline assignment: CDR1 LNHNV and CDR2 YYDKDF (reference sequence). CDR3 DNA: TGTGCCACCAGCAGAGACGGGGCTAGCGGGAGCGTCCCCTACGAGCAGTACTTC. It encodes CATSRDGASGSVPYEQYF.

The chain is built from TRBV27 and TRBJ2-5, with unresolved D. Trimming took 5 bases from V and 5 from J, leaving 15 bases between them. There are 14 residues in the CDR3. Germline assignment: CDR1 MNHEY and CDR2 SMNVEV (reference sequence). The CDR3 nucleotides read TGTGCCAGCAGTCACCCGGGCTCCGTGGAGACCCAGTACTTC. It specifies CASSHPGSVETQYF.